Below, 10 T cell receptor beta chains from the same sample are listed, as sequenced in a study of blood T cell repertoires in COVID-19. Assay used: immunoSEQ multiplex PCR; TCRdb lists only in-frame clones, some missing. This table has 200,000 to 250,000 clones, approximately 82% appearing once. Sample: peripheral blood. The receptors originated from a woman of 80 years or more with acute or convalescent COVID-19.

This clone was found once. This rearrangement joins TRBV15 to TRBJ2-6; tentative D call: TRBD2 (6 bases). Germline CDR1 reads LNHNV; CDR2 reads YYDKDF (reference sequence). V was shortened by 1 base and J by 2 bases, with 12 bases between the two germline ends. This CDR3 is 17 amino acids long. The CDR3 reads CATSRVSGGAGANVLTF. CDR3 in DNA: TGTGCCACCAGCAGAGTCTCTGGAGGGGCTGGGGCCAACGTCCTGACTTTC.

This clone was detected only a few times. This sequence joins TRBV2 and TRBJ2-3; the D gene is possibly TRBD1 (6 bases). The V and J ends lost 6 bases and 6 bases respectively, with 13 bases between them. The CDR3 is made up of 13 amino acids. Germline V lookup: CDR1 SNHLY, CDR2 FYNNEI. CDR3 region: CASRDRTGDTQYF. The CDR3 DNA reads TGTGCCAGCAGAGACAGGACCGGGGATACGCAGTATTTT. Variable domain in full (rest from reference TRBV2 and TRBJ2-3): EPEVTQTPSHQVTQMGQEVILRCVPISNHLYFYWYRQILGQKVEFLVSFYNNEISEKSEIFDDQFSVERPDGSNFTLKIRSTKLEDSAMYFCASRDRTGDTQYFGPGTRLTVL.

This clone was seen only once. The V gene is TRBV27, the J gene TRBJ2-7; D is uncertain. The CDR3 contains 12 residues. V lost 6 bases and J lost 2, with 8 bases in between. The germline V gene encodes CDR1 MNHEY and CDR2 SMNVEV (reference sequence). The CDR3 sequence is CASRAPTYEQYF. The CDR3 DNA reads TGTGCCAGCAGGGCACCCACCTACGAGCAGTACTTC.

This clone was recorded once. This chain joins TRBV25-1 and TRBJ2-3; a possible D gene is TRBD2 (6 bases). The V gene's germline CDR1 is MGHDK and CDR2 SYGVNS. Trimming took off 6 bases at V and 2 bases at J, with 15 bases between the two ends. The CDR3 length is 15 residues. The CDR3 DNA is TGTGCCAGCAGCGCGGACTACCGAGTCACAGATACGCAGTATTTT. This codes for CASSADYRVTDTQYF. Full variable domain (remainder filled in from reference TRBV25-1 and TRBJ2-3): EADIYQTPRYLVIGTGKKITLECSQTMGHDKMYWYQQDPGMELHLIHYSYGVNSTEKGDLSSESTVSRIRTEHFPLTLESARPSHTSQYLCASSADYRVTDTQYFGPGTRLTVL.

The J gene is TRBJ1-2, the V gene TRBV11-1; D perhaps matches TRBD1 (5 bases). The CDR3 runs to 14 residues. Between the trimmed V and J ends, which lost 5 bases and 4 bases, there was a span of 14 bases. CDR1 SGHAT and CDR2 FQDESV come from the germline V gene (reference sequence). The DNA of the CDR3 is TGTGCCAGCAGCCTAGACGGGCAGGGCTATGGCTACACCTTC. Its protein product is CASSLDGQGYGYTF.

The gene calls are TRBV6-6 and TRBJ1-1; D gene unclear. Deletions cut 0 bases from V and 0 bases from J, with 5 bases between. CDR3 length: 14 residues. Germline V gene sequence: CDR1 MNHNY, CDR2 SVGAGI (reference sequence). In nucleotides, the CDR3 is TGTGCCAGCAGTTACTCCGGGTTGAACACTGAAGCTTTCTTT. It is translated as CASSYSGLNTEAFF.

This clone was recorded once. This chain uses TRBV6-2 or TRBV6-3 with TRBJ1-3; maybe TRBD1 (6 bases). This CDR3 contains 15 residues. Trimming stripped 6 bases from V and 0 bases from J, with 12 bases between. Germline CDR1 and CDR2: MNHEY and SVGEGT. CDR3 DNA: TGTGCCAGCAGCCGAACAGGGAACTCTGGAAACACCATATATTTT. It codes for CASSRTGNSGNTIYF.

The chain recombines TRBV9 with TRBJ2-1; 7 nucleotides match TRBD1. The CDR3 runs to 15 residues. Germline V CDR1 and CDR2: SGDLS, YYNGEE. With 6 bases clipped from V and 1 base from J, the junction kept 7 bases outside the gene matches. In DNA, the CDR3 is TGTGCCAGCATGAAGGGGGCAGGGTCCTACAATGAGCAGTTCTTC. Encoded protein: CASMKGAGSYNEQFF.

The chain couples TRBV5-1 to TRBJ1-2; the match to TRBD1 covers 10 bases. In germline, CDR1 is SGHRS, CDR2 YFSETQ. Trimming took 4 bases from V and 3 from J; bases not matched to a gene: 3. The length of the CDR3 is 14 residues. CDR3 sequence: CASSKGTGDYGYTF. In nucleotides, the CDR3 is TGCGCCAGCAGCAAAGGGACAGGGGACTATGGCTACACCTTC.

The V call is TRBV5-1, the J call TRBJ1-1, with a tentative D call TRBD1 (5 bases). The ends were cut back, 0 bases at V and 5 bases at J, with 20 bases in the middle. The V gene's germline CDR1 is SGHRS and CDR2 YFSETQ. CDR3 length: 17 amino acids. The CDR3 sequence: CASSLGPLTVTDTEAFF. Written as DNA, the CDR3 is TGCGCCAGCAGCTTGGGTCCATTGACAGTAACGGATACTGAAGCTTTCTTT.